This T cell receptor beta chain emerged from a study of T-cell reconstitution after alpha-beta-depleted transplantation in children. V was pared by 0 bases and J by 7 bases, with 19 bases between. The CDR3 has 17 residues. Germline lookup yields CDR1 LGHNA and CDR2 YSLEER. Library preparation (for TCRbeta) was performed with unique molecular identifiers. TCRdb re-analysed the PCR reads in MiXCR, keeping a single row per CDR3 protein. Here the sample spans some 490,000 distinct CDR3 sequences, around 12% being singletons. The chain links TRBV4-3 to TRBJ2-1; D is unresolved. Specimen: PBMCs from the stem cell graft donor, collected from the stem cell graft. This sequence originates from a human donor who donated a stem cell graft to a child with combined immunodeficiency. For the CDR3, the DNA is TGCGCCAGCAGCCAAGAAGGTCGGAGTTGGAGATTGAATGAGCAGTTCTTC. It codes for CASSQEGRSWRLNEQFF.